The 24 T cell receptor beta chains listed next were all sequenced from one sample in a study of shared clonotypes between healthy human individuals. Profiled with immunoSEQ multiplex PCR; TCRdb holds only in-frame clones, not every one. In the table there are 100,000 or so clones, roughly 50% of which are singletons. Sequenced sample: PBMCs. Receptors were obtained from a middle-aged woman in good health. Some clones in this sample may be carry-over from other donors' samples.

This clone qualifies as medium-sized. This CDR3 is CASSDTHQPQHF. CDR3 DNA sequence: TGTGCCAGCAGTGATACTCATCAGCCCCAGCATTTT. This chain links TRBV28 with TRBJ1-5; D gene uncertain. The CDR3 loop spans 12 amino acids. Germline-derived CDR1 and CDR2 are MDHEN and SYDVKM. The ends were cut back, 5 bases at V and 5 bases at J, with 7 bases in the middle. Filled out from reference TRBV28 and TRBJ1-5, the complete variable domain reads DVKVTQSSRYLVKRTGEKVFLECVQDMDHENMFWYRQDPGLGLRLIYFSYDVKMKEKGDIPEGYSVSREKKERFSLILESASTNQTSMYLCASSDTHQPQHFGDGTRLSIL.

The V and J genes are TRBV19 and TRBJ2-2; 7 nucleotides agree with TRBD2. CDR1 is LNHDA and CDR2 is SQIVND in the germline V gene (reference sequence). The CDR3 totals 14 residues. J lost 1 base, V lost 5 bases, and 1 base had no gene match. The CDR3 sequence is CASSGRGNTGELFF. The CDR3 DNA reads as TGTGCCAGTAGTGGGAGGGGGAACACCGGGGAGCTGTTTTTT.

This clone was detected a few times. The V and J genes are TRBV4-3 and TRBJ1-4; no reliable D call. This CDR3 has 14 amino acids. The germline gives CDR1 LGHNA, CDR2 YSLEER. V lost 0 bases to trimming and J lost 8 bases, with 10 bases between them. The CDR3 nucleotides read TGCGCCAGCAGCCAAGATGGGGATCTCGAAAAACTGTTTTTT. Residues: CASSQDGDLEKLFF.

The rearrangement uses TRBV7-9 and TRBJ2-5; a weak D match, TRBD1 (5 bases). In germline, CDR1 is SEHNR, CDR2 FQNEAQ (reference sequence). V shed 6 bases and J shed 5 bases, with 7 bases lying between them. The CDR3 is made up of 11 amino acids. CDR3 DNA: TGTGCCAGCAGTTCAGGGGAGACCCAGTACTTC. It specifies CASSSGETQYF.

Regarding this clone: This likely came from a read error, as a far larger clone is one base away. The J gene is TRBJ1-1, the V gene TRBV7-9; no reliable D call. This CDR3 has 13 amino acids. Germline values: CDR1 SEHNR, CDR2 FQNEAQ (reference sequence). The CDR3 bases are TGCGCCAGCAGCCAAAGATCGAGACTACCAAATTTATTT. It encodes CASSQRSRLPNLF. Drawing the rest from reference TRBV7-9 and TRBJ1-1, the complete variable domain is DTGVSQNPRHKITKRGQNVTFRCDPISEHNRLYWYRQTLGQGPEFLTYFQNEAQLEKSRLLSDRFSAERPKGSFSTLEIQRTEQGDSAMYLCASSQRSRLPNLFGQGTRLTVV.

This clone was found a few times. The DNA for the CDR3 is TGTGCCAGCAGTTTTGACACAGGGGGGAGCACAGATACGCAGTATTTT. It specifies CASSFDTGGSTDTQYF. The V gene is TRBV28, the J gene TRBJ2-3, with TRBD1 matching over 8 bases. With V trimmed by 3 bases and J by 0 bases, 5 bases remained unmatched. This CDR3 has 16 residues. Germline V lookup: CDR1 MDHEN, CDR2 SYDVKM.

In its sample, this clone was seen many times. The V gene is TRBV30, the J gene TRBJ1-1, with D perhaps matching TRBD1 (5 bases). The CDR3 length is 14 residues. CDR1 is GTSNPN, CDR2 SVGIG, per germline (reference sequence). Trimming took 3 bases from V and 8 from J, leaving 19 bases between them. The DNA for the CDR3 is TGTGCCTGGAGCTTTCGGGACCGTGACTTAGAAGCTTTCTTT. This encodes CAWSFRDRDLEAFF.

There are many counts of this clone. The sample has other DNA sequences that encode this CDR3 too. The rearrangement uses TRBV9 and TRBJ2-7; tentatively, D is TRBD1 (5 bases). The germline CDR1 and CDR2 sequences are SGDLS and YYNGEE. V was cut by 4 bases and J by 0 bases, with 11 bases left in between. This CDR3 spans 14 amino acids. The CDR3 sequence is CASSPSTASYEQYF. CDR3 DNA: TGTGCCAGCAGCCCATCGACAGCCTCCTACGAGCAGTACTTC. Using reference TRBV9 and TRBJ2-7 for the parts outside the CDR3, the full variable domain is DSGVTQTPKHLITATGQRVTLRCSPRSGDLSVYWYQQSLDQGLQFLIQYYNGEERAKGNILERFSAQQFPDLHSELNLSSLELGDSALYFCASSPSTASYEQYFGPGTRLTVT.

J is TRBJ1-5 and V is TRBV28, with a possible D match to TRBD1 (5 bases). Germline CDR1 is MDHEN and CDR2 is SYDVKM. Trimming took 5 bases from V and 1 from J, leaving 21 bases between them. This CDR3 is built from 18 residues. The CDR3 DNA is TGTGCCAGCAGTCCAAACGACTGGGGACCGATGAGCAATCAGCCCCAGCATTTT. This sequence encodes CASSPNDWGPMSNQPQHF.

This clone was recorded many times. The rearrangement joins TRBV5-1 to TRBJ2-3; 14 nucleotides match TRBD2. CDR3 length: 17 residues. V was clipped by 1 base and J by 6 bases; unmatched bases: 7. Germline V CDR1 and CDR2: SGHRS, YFSETQ. CDR3 DNA sequence: TGCGCCAGCAGCTTGACGGGGACTAGCGGGAGTGGGGATACGCAGTATTTT. As protein: CASSLTGTSGSGDTQYF.

This chain uses TRBV7-3 with TRBJ2-6; D may be TRBD1 (6 bases). The V gene's germline CDR1 is SGHTA and CDR2 FQGTGA. Trimming removed 3 bases from V and 1 base from J, with 7 bases in between. This CDR3 has 15 amino acids. The CDR3, as DNA: TGTGCCAGCAGCTTTACAGGGTCTGGGGCCAACGTCCTGACTTTC. It yields the protein CASSFTGSGANVLTF. Drawing the rest from reference TRBV7-3 and TRBJ2-6, the complete variable domain is GAGVSQTPSNKVTEKGKYVELRCDPISGHTALYWYRQSLGQGPEFLIYFQGTGAADDSGLPNDRFFAVRPEGSVSTLKIQRTERGDSAVYLCASSFTGSGANVLTFGAGSRLTVL.

V is TRBV7-9 and J is TRBJ2-1; TRBD2 matches 8 bases. Germline CDR1 is SEHNR and CDR2 is FQNEAQ (reference sequence). V shed 2 bases and J 2 bases; nucleotides not matched to a gene: 5. CDR3 length equals 16 residues. The CDR3 loop reads CASSLRAGVAYNEQFF. In nucleotides, the CDR3 is TGTGCCAGCAGCTTAAGAGCGGGAGTTGCCTACAATGAGCAGTTCTTC.

This clone came up many times. This sequence joins TRBV28 and TRBJ1-5; D uncertain. Trimming pared 7 bases from V and 5 bases from J, leaving 9 bases between. CDR1 MDHEN and CDR2 SYDVKM come from the germline V gene. The CDR3 is made up of 12 amino acids. The CDR3, as DNA: TGTGCCAGCACCCCGGGAGATCAGCCCCAGCATTTT. Translated, it gives CASTPGDQPQHF.

V gene TRBV5-1 combines with J gene TRBJ2-7; a weak D match, TRBD2 (6 bases). Between the trimmed V and J ends, which lost 4 bases and 4 bases, there was a span of 15 bases. CDR3 length equals 14 residues. From germline, CDR1 is SGHRS and CDR2 YFSETQ. The CDR3 DNA reads TGCGCCAGCAGCGATTGGCGGGATGGGTACGAGCAGTACTTC. Its translation: CASSDWRDGYEQYF.

The chain employs TRBV29-1 and TRBJ1-1; 7 bases match TRBD1. CDR3 length: 14 residues. Germline assignment: CDR1 SQVTM and CDR2 ANQGSEA. V lost 1 base to trimming and J lost 4 bases; unmatched junction nucleotides: 6. The CDR3 region has the DNA TGCAGCGTTGAAGGTGAGGGGGCGTTCACTGAAGCTTTCTTT. Its translation is CSVEGEGAFTEAFF.

This clone occurred a few times. The chain is built from TRBV6-6 and TRBJ1-5; D ambiguous. Germline-derived CDR1 and CDR2 are MNHNY and SVGAGI (reference sequence). The CDR3 length is 13 residues. The ends were cut back, 6 bases at V and 6 bases at J, with 12 bases in the middle. As DNA, the CDR3 is TGTGCCAGCAGCCAATCAGAGCGTCAGCCCCAGCATTTT. It translates to CASSQSERQPQHF.

This clone was counted at least ten times. This chain uses TRBV28 with TRBJ2-7, with 9 bases that match TRBD1. The CDR3 length is 16 residues. The trim removed 1 base at V and 6 bases at J, leaving 10 bases unmatched. The V gene's germline CDR1 is MDHEN and CDR2 SYDVKM. This chain's CDR3 is CASSLSWTGVFREQYF. DNA of the CDR3: TGTGCCAGCAGTTTATCGTGGACAGGGGTATTTCGCGAGCAGTACTTC.

This clone has a single count. The chain recombines TRBV7-8 with TRBJ1-5; TRBD1 matches 9 bases. Germline CDR1 SGHVS, CDR2 FQNEAQ. Unmatched junction bases numbered 7, after V lost 5 bases and J lost 5 bases. The CDR3 sequence is 15 residues long. The CDR3 loop is CASSPGTGSDQPQHF. CDR3 DNA sequence: TGTGCCAGCAGCCCCGGGACAGGGTCGGATCAGCCCCAGCATTTT. Using reference TRBV7-8 and TRBJ1-5 for the parts outside the CDR3, the full variable domain is GAGVSQSPRYKVAKRGQDVALRCDPISGHVSLFWYQQALGQGPEFLTYFQNEAQLDKSGLPSDRFFAERPEGSVSTLKIQRTQQEDSAVYLCASSPGTGSDQPQHFGDGTRLSIL.

The chain has TRBV30 and TRBJ1-2; weak D call: TRBD1 (5 bases). The CDR3 runs to 18 residues. V lost 6 bases to trimming and J lost 2 bases, with 28 bases between them. Germline CDR1 and CDR2: GTSNPN and SVGIG (reference sequence). CDR3 nucleotide sequence: TGTGCCTGTCATCCGGGGCAGGGTTTGCGGTGGTTCAACTATGGCTACACCTTC. Translating it yields CACHPGQGLRWFNYGYTF.

The V call is TRBV4-2, the J call TRBJ1-2, with 7 nucleotides matching TRBD1. Germline CDR1 LGHNA, CDR2 YNFKEQ. V lost 5 bases to trimming and J lost 4 bases; unmatched junction nucleotides: 4. The CDR3 has 13 residues. The CDR3 spells CASSAGTVYGYTF. CDR3 sequence (DNA): TGTGCCAGCAGCGCCGGGACAGTCTATGGCTACACCTTC.

V is TRBV19 and J is TRBJ2-4; TRBD2 agrees at 14 bases. V dropped 4 bases and J dropped 2; count of bases not matched to a gene: 10. This CDR3 is built from 19 residues. Germline V gives CDR1 LNHDA, CDR2 SQIVND (reference sequence). In DNA, the CDR3 is TGTGCCAGTAGTACAGGACTAGCGGGAGGACGGCGGACCAAAAACATTCAGTACTTC. Translated, it gives CASSTGLAGGRRTKNIQYF.

The chain couples TRBV4-3 to TRBJ2-5; D possibly uses TRBD1 or TRBD2 (5 bases each). The J call may be faulty, since TRBJ2-7 better matches the DNA end. The CDR3 is 15 amino acids. Germline V gene sequence: CDR1 LGHNA, CDR2 YSLEER. This chain's CDR3 is CASSQIGTVPREQYF. The CDR3 coding sequence is TGCGCCAGCAGCCAGATCGGGACGGTTCCTCGCGAGCAGTACTTC.

This clone was recorded many times. The sample contains more than one DNA sequence encoding this CDR3. V usage is TRBV19 and J usage is TRBJ1-1; D call uncertain. Germline V gene sequence: CDR1 LNHDA, CDR2 SQIVND (reference sequence). The CDR3 has 13 residues. V was cut by 2 bases and J by 1 base, with 5 bases left in between. CDR3 DNA: TGTGCCAGTAGTATAAGGCAGAACACTGAAGCTTTCTTT. Translated: CASSIRQNTEAFF.

This clone was found a few times. This chain uses TRBV6-1 with TRBJ2-1; 8 nucleotides line up with TRBD2. V shed 0 bases, J shed 4 bases, and the junction held 5 bases outside the gene matches. The CDR3 loop spans 16 amino acids. CDR1 is MNHNS, CDR2 SASEGT, per germline. CDR3 residues: CASSEAGGADYNEQFF. The DNA of the CDR3 is TGTGCCAGCAGTGAAGCCGGGGGGGCTGATTACAATGAGCAGTTCTTC.